The 29 T cell receptor beta chains below come from one sample, sequenced in a study of metastatic and nonmetastatic thyroid tumors. TCRdb reanalyzed the PCR reads with MiXCR. The table includes about 35,000 clones, approximately 30% detected once. Every patient was untreated before thyroid surgery. The sequenced sample was blood. The receptors shown here come from a female donor with papillary thyroid cancer or a benign thyroid nodule (not recorded which). Some clones in this sample may be carry-over from other donors' samples.

This clone occurred many times. This sequence joins TRBV30 and TRBJ2-1; D gene unclear. The CDR3 totals 10 residues. Per germline, CDR1 GTSNPN and CDR2 SVGIG (reference sequence). Trimming stripped 5 bases from V and 6 bases from J, with 5 bases between. The CDR3 DNA reads TGTGCCTGGGGTCCCAATGAGCAGTTCTTC. The encoded protein is CAWGPNEQFF.

The V call is TRBV11-1, the J call TRBJ2-1; D uncertain. There are 16 residues in the CDR3. Trimming cost V 4 bases and J 4 bases, with 17 bases left between them. CDR1 is SGHAT and CDR2 is FQDESV in the germline V gene (reference sequence). The CDR3 DNA reads TGTGCCAGCAGCTCAAGTCGGCTAGATGTGTACAATGAGCAGTTCTTC. It codes for CASSSSRLDVYNEQFF.

The chain joins TRBV13 to TRBJ2-5, with D possibly TRBD1 on 6 matching bases. The V end was cut by 5 bases, the J end by 2 bases, with 12 bases between. From germline, CDR1 is PRHDT and CDR2 FYEKMQ (reference sequence). The CDR3 contains 14 residues. CDR3 sequence (DNA): TGTGCCAGCAGCCAAATGACAGGACAAGAGACCCAGTACTTC. Translated, it gives CASSQMTGQETQYF.

This clone was found a few times. The chain joins TRBV19 to TRBJ2-3, with D maybe TRBD2 (5 bases). This CDR3 contains 15 residues. Germline V gene lookup returns CDR1 LNHDA and CDR2 SQIVND (reference sequence). The ends were cut back, 5 bases at V and 2 bases at J, with 14 bases in the middle. The CDR3 spells CASSLGSDLTDTQYF. In nucleotides, the CDR3 is TGTGCCAGTAGTTTGGGTAGCGACCTCACAGATACGCAGTATTTT.

By its share, this clone is medium-sized. J is TRBJ1-2 and V is TRBV6-1; the D gene is possibly TRBD1 (5 bases). Deletions cut 8 bases from V and 2 bases from J, with 9 bases between. In germline, CDR1 is MNHNS, CDR2 SASEGT. This CDR3 region has 12 residues. The chain's CDR3 is CASEGINYGYTF. DNA for the CDR3: TGTGCCAGCGAGGGGATAAACTATGGCTACACCTTC.

By sample fraction, this clone is medium-sized. J is TRBJ1-6 and V is TRBV6-9, with 10 bases matching TRBD1. Germline V gene sequence: CDR1 MNHGY, CDR2 SVAAGI. The CDR3 runs 18 residues. With V trimmed by 5 bases and J by 2 bases, 9 bases remained unmatched. CDR3 in amino acids: CASSEGTGVRTYNSPLHF. CDR3 nucleotide sequence: TGTGCCAGCAGTGAGGGGACAGGGGTTAGGACCTATAATTCACCCCTCCACTTT.

By proportion, this clone is medium-sized. V usage is TRBV2 and J usage is TRBJ2-7; D is perhaps TRBD2 (6 bases). The CDR3 is 14 residues long. Trimming removed 4 bases from V and 2 bases from J, with 12 bases in between. The germline gives CDR1 SNHLY, CDR2 FYNNEI. The CDR3 loop is CASSVGAGTYEQYF. For the CDR3, the DNA is TGTGCCAGCAGTGTTGGGGCGGGGACCTACGAGCAGTACTTC. Full variable domain (missing parts from reference TRBV2 and TRBJ2-7): EPEVTQTPSHQVTQMGQEVILRCVPISNHLYFYWYRQILGQKVEFLVSFYNNEISEKSEIFDDQFSVERPDGSNFTLKIRSTKLEDSAMYFCASSVGAGTYEQYFGPGTRLTVT.

This clone occurred many times. The chain joins TRBV7-4 to TRBJ1-4; D remains unclear. Germline V lookup: CDR1 SGHVT, CDR2 SQSDAQ. The CDR3 extends over 12 amino acids. Trimming took off 2 bases at V and 7 bases at J, with 5 bases between the two ends. CDR3 protein: CASSLLVEKLFF. In DNA form, the CDR3 reads TGTGCCAGCAGCTTATTGGTTGAAAAACTGTTTTTT.

Notes on this clone: This CDR3 is missing its conserved last phenylalanine or tryptophan, likely due to a read error. No DNA is shown, since the ends of the CDR3 on it are uncertain; the CDR3 is the one TCRdb lists. The V gene is TRBV4-1, the J gene TRBJ2-1; the table's D call, TRBD1, has no DNA check behind it. Germline V gene data show CDR1 as MGHRA and CDR2 as YSYEKL. Inclusive of both ends, the CDR3 amounts to 14 amino acids. The CDR3 is CASRQGGLDLGEFL.

This clone was found a few times. This chain links TRBV18 with TRBJ1-3; 11 nucleotides agree with TRBD1. Trimming cost V 3 bases and J 2 bases; bases outside gene matches: 12. The germline V gene encodes CDR1 KGHSH and CDR2 LQKENI. The CDR3 extends over 19 amino acids. CDR3 sequence reads: CASSPGVSGQGGTGNTIYF. CDR3 nucleotides: TGTGCCAGCTCACCCGGCGTTTCGGGACAGGGGGGAACTGGAAACACCATATATTTT. Using reference TRBV18 and TRBJ1-3 for the parts outside the CDR3, the full variable domain is NAGVMQNPRHLVRRRGQEARLRCSPMKGHSHVYWYRQLPEEGLKFMVYLQKENIIDESGMPKERFSAEFPKEGPSILRIQQVVRGDSAAYFCASSPGVSGQGGTGNTIYFGEGSWLTVV.

By sample fraction, this clone is medium-sized. The chain employs TRBV28 and TRBJ1-6; 8 bases agree with TRBD1. Germline V CDR1 and CDR2: MDHEN, SYDVKM. With V trimmed by 5 bases and J by 4 bases, 1 base remained unmatched. The CDR3 loop spans 14 amino acids. The CDR3 nucleotides are TGTGCCAGCAGTCACAGGGGGTATAATTCACCCCTCCACTTT. It encodes CASSHRGYNSPLHF.

This clone has only one observation. The J gene is TRBJ2-3, the V gene TRBV5-1, with 7 positions matching TRBD1. Germline V lookup: CDR1 SGHRS, CDR2 YFSETQ. This CDR3 has 15 residues. With V trimmed by 0 bases and J by 2 bases, 3 bases remained unmatched. This chain's CDR3 is CASSLVGQVTDTQYF. CDR3 nucleotide sequence: TGCGCCAGCAGCTTGGTAGGACAGGTCACAGATACGCAGTATTTT. The full variable domain, completed using reference TRBV5-1 and TRBJ2-3, is KAGVTQTPRYLIKTRGQQVTLSCSPISGHRSVSWYQQTPGQGLQFLFEYFSETQRNKGNFPGRFSGRQFSNSRSEMNVSTLELGDSALYLCASSLVGQVTDTQYFGPGTRLTVL.

By share, this clone counts as medium-sized. The chain couples TRBV4-2 to TRBJ1-2, with D hard to call. In germline, CDR1 is LGHNA, CDR2 YNFKEQ. The CDR3 totals 13 residues. Trimming shortened V by 4 bases and J by 6 bases, and 12 bases separated the two germline ends. For the CDR3, the DNA is TGTGCCAGCAGCCCATCAGAGGGAGATGGCTACACCTTC. Residues: CASSPSEGDGYTF.

By sample fraction, this clone is medium-sized (0.01 to 0.1%). The CDR3 is CASRLRGTGSSYTF. CDR3 nucleotides: TGTGCCAGCAGGCTACGTGGGACAGGGTCTAGCTACACCTTC. This chain uses TRBV6-1 with TRBJ1-2; 9 nucleotides align to TRBD1. This CDR3 contains 14 residues. Germline V gene sequence: CDR1 MNHNS, CDR2 SASEGT. Trimming cost V 6 bases and J 9 bases; bases outside gene matches: 11.

In its sample, this clone is medium-sized. The chain couples TRBV20-1 to TRBJ2-7, with 9 bases that match TRBD2. The germline gives CDR1 DFQATT, CDR2 SNEGSKA (reference sequence). The V and J ends lost 3 bases and 4 bases, in that order; junction bases with no gene match: 4. The CDR3 runs 13 residues. Written as DNA, the CDR3 is TGCAGTGCTAGTTCTAGCGGGATTTACGAGCAGTACTTC. Its translation: CSASSSGIYEQYF.

This clone was observed at least ten times. The CDR3 spells CASSLLGDSYNEQFF. For the CDR3, the DNA is TGCGCCAGCAGCTTGTTGGGGGACTCCTACAATGAGCAGTTCTTC. The rearrangement links TRBV5-1 to TRBJ2-1; either TRBD1 or TRBD2 may fit D (5 bases each). Trimming stripped 1 base from V and 0 bases from J, with 8 bases between. This CDR3 region has 15 residues. CDR1 and CDR2 (germline): SGHRS, YFSETQ.

This clone occurred a few times. The chain uses TRBV2 and TRBJ2-1; maybe TRBD2 (6 bases). Trimming removed 1 base at V and 8 bases at J, with 9 bases between. There are 13 residues in the CDR3. The germline V gene encodes CDR1 SNHLY and CDR2 FYNNEI. As DNA, the CDR3 is TGTGCCAGCAGTGAAGTTCTAGCGTATGAGCAGTTCTTC. As protein: CASSEVLAYEQFF.

There are many counts of this clone. The V call is TRBV20-1, the J call TRBJ2-1; D may be TRBD2 (6 bases). From germline, CDR1 is DFQATT and CDR2 SNEGSKA (reference sequence). The CDR3 is 11 residues long. DNA for the CDR3: TGCAGGGTGACTAGATACAATGAGCAGTTCTTC. This codes for CRVTRYNEQFF.

The CDR3 spells CASSLYGTGHYEQYF. The CDR3 nucleotides are TGCGCCAGCAGCTTATACGGGACAGGGCACTACGAGCAGTACTTC. The chain uses TRBV5-1 and TRBJ2-7; 9 positions match TRBD1. The CDR3 extends over 15 amino acids. V gave up 2 bases and J gave up 3 bases; unmatched junction bases: 6. Germline CDR1 and CDR2: SGHRS and YFSETQ.

At least ten counts were recorded for this clone. The CDR3 DNA sequence: TGTGCCAGCAGCTCCGGGACAGGGGATGAGCAGTTCTTC. This gives the protein CASSSGTGDEQFF. The chain links TRBV7-3 to TRBJ2-1; 10 nucleotides align to TRBD1. V lost 4 bases to trimming and J lost 8 bases; unmatched junction nucleotides: 2. The CDR3 runs 13 residues. CDR1 and CDR2 (germline): SGHTA, FQGTGA.

At least ten counts were recorded for this clone. This chain connects TRBV13 to TRBJ2-7; the D is unclear. Trimming removed 5 bases at V and 1 base at J, with 15 bases between. The length of the CDR3 is 15 residues. Germline CDR1 is PRHDT and CDR2 is FYEKMQ (reference sequence). In DNA, the CDR3 is TGTGCCAGCAGCCGTAGGACGTACCTTTCCTACGAGCAGTACTTC. It translates to CASSRRTYLSYEQYF.

This clone was picked up many times. The CDR3 DNA reads TGCAGCGTGGATCAACTAGCGGGAGTGTCCTACGAGCAGTACTTC. This gives the protein CSVDQLAGVSYEQYF. The gene calls are TRBV29-1 and TRBJ2-7; 11 bases are shared with TRBD2. With 6 bases clipped from V and 1 base from J, the junction kept 8 bases outside the gene matches. CDR1 is SQVTM and CDR2 is ANQGSEA in the germline V gene. This CDR3 comprises 15 residues.

This clone was counted many times. The chain joins TRBV29-1 to TRBJ1-1, with 8 bases lining up with TRBD1. V shed 6 bases and J 14 bases; nucleotides not matched to a gene: 11. The CDR3 totals 11 residues. The germline gives CDR1 SQVTM, CDR2 ANQGSEA. CDR3 coding DNA: TGCAGCGTCGCTCGGACAGGGAGATTCTTCTTT. Protein product: CSVARTGRFFF.

This chain uses TRBV20-1 with TRBJ2-1, with TRBD1 matching over 10 bases. This CDR3 comprises 16 residues. CDR1 and CDR2 (germline): DFQATT, SNEGSKA (reference sequence). Trimming at V came to 5 bases and at J to 10 bases, leaving 17 bases not matched to a gene. The CDR3 is CSARRGGQGPFLEQFF. As DNA, the CDR3 is TGCAGTGCTCGCCGAGGGGGACAGGGGCCTTTTTTGGAGCAGTTCTTC.

This clone occurred many times. This chain joins TRBV28 and TRBJ2-2; 7 bases map to TRBD1. V lost 5 bases, J lost 2 bases, and 8 bases stayed unmatched. The CDR3 consists of 16 residues. Germline CDR1 and CDR2: MDHEN and SYDVKM. The CDR3 DNA reads as TGTGCCAGCAGTCCGCAGGGGGAGATTAACACCGGGGAGCTGTTTTTT. Translation: CASSPQGEINTGELFF.

This clone is categorized as medium-sized (0.01 to 0.1%). The chain links TRBV20-1 to TRBJ2-7; 7 nucleotides align to TRBD2. The V gene's germline CDR1 is DFQATT and CDR2 SNEGSKA (reference sequence). The trim removed 3 bases at V and 2 bases at J, leaving 7 bases unmatched. This CDR3 is built from 14 residues. CDR3 coding DNA: TGCAGTGCTAGTCTTGCTAGCGGCACCTACGAGCAGTACTTC. Protein product: CSASLASGTYEQYF.

This clone was seen more than once but under ten times. The chain uses TRBV18 and TRBJ2-2; D not certain. Germline V gene sequence: CDR1 KGHSH, CDR2 LQKENI. The CDR3 is made up of 12 amino acids. Deletions cut 3 bases from V and 6 bases from J, with 5 bases between. The CDR3: CASSPLSGELFF. The CDR3 coding sequence is TGTGCCAGCTCACCCCTGTCCGGGGAGCTGTTTTTT.

This clone has a count of ten or more. The chain has TRBV7-9 and TRBJ1-2; TRBD1 is a possible D gene (5 bases). The germline gives CDR1 SEHNR, CDR2 FQNEAQ (reference sequence). This CDR3 has 14 amino acids. V was cut by 5 bases and J by 6 bases, with 16 bases left in between. This CDR3 reads CASSPQGMGDGYTF. CDR3 DNA sequence: TGTGCCAGCAGCCCCCAGGGAATGGGTGATGGCTACACCTTC. The variable domain in full, completed from reference TRBV7-9 and TRBJ1-2, reads DTGVSQNPRHKITKRGQNVTFRCDPISEHNRLYWYRQTLGQGPEFLTYFQNEAQLEKSRLLSDRFSAERPKGSFSTLEIQRTEQGDSAMYLCASSPQGMGDGYTFGSGTRLTVV.

This clone was counted at least ten times. V usage is TRBV3-1 and J usage is TRBJ2-6; 7 nucleotides match TRBD1. CDR1 LGHDT and CDR2 YNNKEL come from the germline V gene (reference sequence). This CDR3 is 19 amino acids long. The J segment lost 2 bases and the V segment lost 4 bases, leaving 14 bases of the junction unmatched. The DNA for the CDR3 is TGTGCCAGCAGCCCCTCACCCGGGACAGAACGGGCTGGGGCCAACGTCCTGACTTTC. Translating it yields CASSPSPGTERAGANVLTF.